The present T cell receptor (beta chain) was sequenced within a study of blood T cell repertoires in COVID-19 (dated by TCRdb to the early 2020s). Concerning the study at large: Collaborator samples came from the United States, Italy and Spain and covered acute and convalescent phases of COVID-19. The material from the prospective study consisted of cDNA or gDNA derived from T cells, B-cell-depleted T cells, or PBMCs. Subjects who had been exposed to COVID-19, were actively infected with it, or had recovered from it provided the deeply sampled blood TCRbeta repertoires that made up the dataset. A freely available public database, intended as a resource for researchers studying the immune response to SARS-CoV-2, is where the repertoires were released. The samples were drawn from the first 160 participants of the ongoing ImmuneRACE study and from 950 to 1,500 subjects provided by 6 global collaborators. Nearly every sample came with metadata listing a de-identified subject ID, COVID-19 status, age in years and sex. Where HLA class I and class II types were available, the types were taken from metadata supplied by the sample provider, not from assay-based typing. The paper as a whole reports these results and caveats: Clinical and demographic metadata were provided uncurated, with the amount varying by source and participant.

The collaborating institutions used their own protocols to collect whole blood in K2EDTA tubes. Collaborator samples were shipped for TCRbeta analysis as frozen whole blood, isolated PBMCs, or DNA extracted from either sample type. Its CDR3 holds 15 amino acids, cysteine through phenylalanine. Only CDR3 DNA remains: 45 bases, in frame from the first base. V ends up 0 bases short and J 6 bases short, with an unmatched junction base count of 3. Reading the germline V gene (reference sequence) gives CDR1 MNHNY and CDR2 SVGAGI. Comments on this clone: Its antigen remains undetermined. Base qualities were left out, and no much larger clone turns up one base away.

TCRbeta CDR3 regions were amplified from genomic DNA by means of the immunoSEQ Assay, a bias-controlled multiplex PCR. The authors' analysis ran thus. Within the assay, amplification of reference gene primers was used to estimate how many nucleated cells each sample contained. Sequence reads were collapsed and filtered to measure the absolute abundance of every unique TCRbeta CDR3 rearrangement. For each sample, productive Simpson clonality was calculated as the square root of Simpson's diversity index over productive rearrangements. TCRdb limited this immuneACCESS table to in-frame rearrangements with V and J called. A share of clones is missing; checked studies link under half to unresolved V genes, and the rest is unexplained. V and J calls and clone size come straight from that table; D and trimming were deduced from the DNA. The sample data list approximately 190,000 clones, and 86% of these were observed just once. The top ten clones comprise about 6% of the sample.

Here the chain combines TRBV6-6 and TRBJ2-1; 9 bases in the middle match TRBD2. The sequence came from an older man with acute or convalescent COVID-19. Sample: peripheral blood. The CDR3 corresponds to CASSYSASGANEQFF. The nucleotide sequence reads TGTGCCAGCAGTTACTCGGCTAGCGGGGCCAATGAGCAGTTCTTC.